This TCR beta chain was recovered during a study of shared clonotypes between healthy human individuals. Study at large: Per donor, CD8 memory used one plate, CD8 naive used two, CD4 memory used three and CD4 naive used three.

Germline assignment: CDR1 SGHRS and CDR2 YFSETQ. There are 16 residues in the CDR3. J was trimmed by 7 bases and V by 5 bases; bases with no gene match: 13. Deep was the level at which the assay was run. TCRdb's table, derived via immunoSEQ multiplex PCR, lists solely in-frame clones and lacks some. The sample has around 510,000 clones, approximately 94% seen once. The V gene is TRBV5-1, the J gene TRBJ2-1; TRBD2 matches at 9 bases. What was sequenced was naive CD4+ T cells sorted from blood. Subset described: CD45RA+ positively selected. The sequence was obtained from a woman between 25 and 40 years old in good health. CDR3 bases: TGCGCCAGCAGAGGCCTGACTAGCGGAGAACAAAATGAGCAGTTCTTC. This sequence encodes CASRGLTSGEQNEQFF.